This T cell receptor (beta chain) stems from a study of blood T cell repertoires in COVID-19. About the research overall: Acute and convalescent COVID-19 samples came from the United States, Italy and Spain. Nucleic acid was either cDNA or gDNA, and it came from T cells, B-cell-depleted T cells, or PBMCs.

Authors' methods: Reference gene primer amplification gave nucleated cell count estimates. Assay: immunoSEQ multiplex PCR; the TCRdb copy retains only in-frame clones and omits some. Clonal size and the V and J genes are those of that table, whereas D and trimming came from the DNA. Counted here are hundreds of thousands of clones, approximately 86% occurring once; the ten biggest clones make up under 2%. Trimming took 5 bases from V and 2 from J, leaving 12 bases between them. Germline assignment: CDR1 SEHNR and CDR2 FQNEAQ (reference sequence). This CDR3 region has 14 residues. This clone was observed once.

The chain links TRBV7-9 to TRBJ1-2, with a possible D match to TRBD1 (5 bases). Sequenced sample: PBMCs or T cells enriched from blood (not recorded which). This clonotype was sampled from a woman in her forties or fifties who had recovered from COVID-19. DNA of the CDR3: TGTGCCAGCAGCCCTTCAGGGATAAACTATGGCTACACCTTC. It yields the protein CASSPSGINYGYTF.